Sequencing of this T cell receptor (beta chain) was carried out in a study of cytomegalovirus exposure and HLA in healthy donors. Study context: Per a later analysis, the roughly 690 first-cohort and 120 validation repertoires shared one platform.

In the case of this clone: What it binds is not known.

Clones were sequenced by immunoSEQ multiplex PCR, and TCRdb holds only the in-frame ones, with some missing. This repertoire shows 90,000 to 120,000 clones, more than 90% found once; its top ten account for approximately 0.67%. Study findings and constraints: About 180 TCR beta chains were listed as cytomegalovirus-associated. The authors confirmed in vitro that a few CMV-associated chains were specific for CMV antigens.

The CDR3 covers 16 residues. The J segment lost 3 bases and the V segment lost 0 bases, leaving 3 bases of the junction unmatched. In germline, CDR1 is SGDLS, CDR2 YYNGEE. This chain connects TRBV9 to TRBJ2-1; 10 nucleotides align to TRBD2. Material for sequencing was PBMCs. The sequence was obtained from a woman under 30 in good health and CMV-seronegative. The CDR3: CASSVVLAGDYNEQFF. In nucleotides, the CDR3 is TGTGCCAGCAGCGTAGTTCTAGCGGGGGACTACAATGAGCAGTTCTTC.